These 16 T cell receptor beta chains originate from one sample sequenced in a study of cytomegalovirus exposure and HLA in healthy donors. Primers: 60 Vbeta forward and 13 Jbeta reverse. The table came from immunoSEQ multiplex PCR; TCRdb's copy has only in-frame clones and leaves some out. Seen here are around 150,000 clones, 60% to 75% observed once, and the top ten hold under 3%. The sample consisted of PBMCs. These receptors were collected from a woman aged 45-65 years in good health and CMV-seropositive.

The chain is built from TRBV7-2 and TRBJ2-3; D gene ambiguous. CDR1 is SGHTA and CDR2 is FQGNSA in the germline V gene. Trimming cost V 3 bases and J 3 bases, with 4 bases left between them. The CDR3 loop spans 12 amino acids. CDR3 DNA sequence: TGTGCCAGCAGCTTCGTGACAGATACGCAGTATTTT. Translated: CASSFVTDTQYF.

The rearrangement joins TRBV5-1 to TRBJ2-7, with D uncertain. Germline values: CDR1 SGHRS, CDR2 YFSETQ. Trimming cost V 1 base and J 0 bases, with 8 bases left between them. The CDR3 extends over 14 amino acids. The CDR3 DNA reads TGCGCCAGCAGCTTGTGGGCAGGCTCCTACGAGCAGTACTTC. It specifies CASSLWAGSYEQYF.

V is TRBV29-1 and J is TRBJ1-2; 9 nucleotides match TRBD1. In germline, CDR1 is SQVTM, CDR2 ANQGSEA. The trim removed 6 bases at V and 4 bases at J, leaving 9 bases unmatched. There are 14 residues in the CDR3. The CDR3 protein is CSVGRTGAGYGYTF. The CDR3 DNA reads TGCAGCGTAGGACGGACAGGGGCTGGCTATGGCTACACCTTC.

This clone turned up a few times. For the CDR3, the DNA is TGTGCCAGCAGCCCCCGACTAGCGGGGGCCTTCACAGATACGCAGTATTTT. Encoded protein: CASSPRLAGAFTDTQYF. This rearrangement joins TRBV7-6 to TRBJ2-3, with 12 bases lining up with TRBD2. This CDR3 is built from 17 residues. With V trimmed by 5 bases and J by 2 bases, 8 bases remained unmatched. The germline V gene encodes CDR1 SGHVS and CDR2 FNYEAQ.

V and J are TRBV7-6 and TRBJ1-1; D possibly corresponds to TRBD1 (5 bases). V was shortened by 7 bases and J by 0 bases, with 12 bases between the two germline ends. CDR1 and CDR2 (germline): SGHVS, FNYEAQ. The CDR3 is 14 residues long. CDR3 amino acids: CASNKAGLNTEAFF. The CDR3 DNA reads TGTGCCAGCAACAAAGCGGGGCTGAACACTGAAGCTTTCTTT. The full variable domain, in which reference TRBV7-6 and TRBJ1-1 provide the parts outside the CDR3, is GAGVSQSPRYKVTKRGQDVALRCDPISGHVSLYWYRQALGQGPEFLTYFNYEAQQDKSGLPNDRFSAERPEGSISTLTIQRTEQRDSAMYRCASNKAGLNTEAFFGQGTRLTVV.

The sample holds one count of this clone. The V call is TRBV10-3, the J call TRBJ1-2; 7 nucleotides agree with TRBD1. CDR1 is ENHRY, CDR2 SYGVKD, per germline. The CDR3 is 15 amino acids. V shed 3 bases and J 0 bases; nucleotides not matched to a gene: 4. For the CDR3, the DNA is TGTGCCATCAGTGAACACAGGGGTGCTAACTATGGCTACACCTTC. This sequence encodes CAISEHRGANYGYTF.

This sequence joins TRBV7-2 and TRBJ2-5; D is perhaps TRBD2 (5 bases). V dropped 5 bases and J dropped 5 bases, with 12 bases sitting between them. CDR3 length: 13 residues. Germline lookup yields CDR1 SGHTA and CDR2 FQGNSA. CDR3 DNA: TGTGCCAGCAGCATAACGGGATGGGAGACCCAGTACTTC. As protein: CASSITGWETQYF.

Of note for this clone: An end of the junction does not agree with germline; a read error may underlie this. This chain joins TRBV29-1 and TRBJ2-7, with a possible D match to TRBD1 (5 bases). The CDR3 covers 13 residues. The V gene's germline CDR1 is SQVTM and CDR2 ANQGSEA. The CDR3 DNA reads TGCAGCGTTGATATAAGGGGCTCCGACGAGCAGTACTTC. This translates into CSVDIRGSDEQYF.

The V and J genes are TRBV5-4 and TRBJ2-7; possible D gene TRBD1, 5 bases. Germline-derived CDR1 and CDR2 are SGHNT and YYREEE (reference sequence). The length of the CDR3 is 14 residues. With 0 bases removed from V and 0 bases from J, the gap between germline ends came to 7 bases. CDR3 sequence reads: CASSLDRNSYEQYF. In DNA, the CDR3 is TGTGCCAGCAGCTTGGACAGGAACTCCTACGAGCAGTACTTC.

This clone was seen more than once but under ten times. The gene calls are TRBV19 and TRBJ2-7; tentative D call: TRBD2 (6 bases). Germline CDR1 LNHDA, CDR2 SQIVND (reference sequence). V was trimmed by 2 bases and J by 4 bases, leaving 15 bases between them. The CDR3 spans 15 residues. CDR3 DNA sequence: TGTGCCAGTAGTATAAGTCCGGGGGAGATATACGAGCAGTACTTC. It yields the protein CASSISPGEIYEQYF. Drawing the rest from reference TRBV19 and TRBJ2-7, the complete variable domain is DGGITQSPKYLFRKEGQNVTLSCEQNLNHDAMYWYRQDPGQGLRLIYYSQIVNDFQKGDIAEGYSVSREKKESFPLTVTSAQKNPTAFYLCASSISPGEIYEQYFGPGTRLTVT.

The chain has TRBV2 and TRBJ1-1; 8 nucleotides match TRBD1. Looked up from germline, CDR1 is SNHLY and CDR2 is FYNNEI. V dropped 4 bases and J dropped 8; count of bases not matched to a gene: 3. The CDR3 is made up of 12 amino acids. In DNA, the CDR3 is TGTGCCAGCAGTGGCAGGGGGCGGGAAGCTTTCTTT. It encodes CASSGRGREAFF.

DNA for the CDR3: TGTGCCAGCAGTGTAAATCGGGACAGTACGGCGAAACTGTTTTTT. Amino acid sequence: CASSVNRDSTAKLFF. The V call is TRBV6-1, the J call TRBJ1-4, with 7 bases that match TRBD1. With 4 bases clipped from V and 11 bases from J, the junction kept 13 bases outside the gene matches. This CDR3 comprises 15 residues. Germline V lookup: CDR1 MNHNS, CDR2 SASEGT.

This sequence joins TRBV30 and TRBJ1-2, with 10 bases identical to TRBD1. With V trimmed by 1 base and J by 3 bases, 5 bases remained unmatched. Germline values: CDR1 GTSNPN, CDR2 SVGIG (reference sequence). The CDR3 covers 15 residues. CDR3 sequence (DNA): TGTGCCTGGAGTGGAGGACAGGGGGTATACTATGGCTACACCTTC. It encodes CAWSGGQGVYYGYTF.

This clone was seen a handful of times. This chain links TRBV4-1 with TRBJ2-5, with D perhaps matching TRBD2 (7 bases). This CDR3 is 15 amino acids long. The V end lost 6 bases, the J end lost 5 bases, and 19 bases lay between the germline ends. The germline CDR1 and CDR2 sequences are MGHRA and YSYEKL. The CDR3 DNA sequence: TGCGCCAGCAGTTCCCAAACGGGGGGCGGGGAGACCCAGTACTTC. This encodes CASSSQTGGGETQYF.

The chain combines TRBV4-2 with TRBJ2-7; tentatively, D is TRBD1 (5 bases). The CDR3 extends over 15 amino acids. Trimming shortened V by 1 base and J by 0 bases, and 10 bases separated the two germline ends. The germline V gene encodes CDR1 LGHNA and CDR2 YNFKEQ. CDR3 amino acids: CASSQAKTASYEQYF. The CDR3 nucleotides read TGTGCCAGCAGCCAAGCGAAGACAGCCTCCTACGAGCAGTACTTC.

The chain carries TRBV6-1 and TRBJ1-5, with 7 bases matching TRBD1. CDR1 is MNHNS and CDR2 is SASEGT in the germline V gene. The junction had 8 bases not matched to a gene; V was cut back by 7 bases and J by 8 bases. The CDR3 has 13 amino acids. CDR3 DNA: TGTGCCAGCAATCACAGGGGTCAAGAGCCCCAGCATTTT. This translates into CASNHRGQEPQHF.